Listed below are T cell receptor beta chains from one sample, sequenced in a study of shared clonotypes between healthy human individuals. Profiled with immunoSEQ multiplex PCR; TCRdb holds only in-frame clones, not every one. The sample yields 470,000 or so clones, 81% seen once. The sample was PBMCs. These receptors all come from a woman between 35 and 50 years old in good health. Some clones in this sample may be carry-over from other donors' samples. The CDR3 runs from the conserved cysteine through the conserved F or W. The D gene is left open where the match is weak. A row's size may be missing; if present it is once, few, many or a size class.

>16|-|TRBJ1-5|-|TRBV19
CASSTIDRSWYQPQHF
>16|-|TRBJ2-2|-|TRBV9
CASSVEGEGDTGELFF
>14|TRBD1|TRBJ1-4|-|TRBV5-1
CASRPGTANEKLFF
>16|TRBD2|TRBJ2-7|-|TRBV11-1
CASSRRLAGVTYEQYF
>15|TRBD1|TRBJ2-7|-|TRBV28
CASSLSGTGGGEQYF
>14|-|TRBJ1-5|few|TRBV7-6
CASSRLGVGQPQHF
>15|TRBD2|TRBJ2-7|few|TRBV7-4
CASSLGLADPYEQYF
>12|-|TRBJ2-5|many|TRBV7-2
CASSLWLETQYF
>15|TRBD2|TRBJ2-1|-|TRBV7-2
CASSLGVGGPGEQFF
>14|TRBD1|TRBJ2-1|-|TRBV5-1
CASSWGTGMNEQFF
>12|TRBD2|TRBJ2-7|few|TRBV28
CASSSAGDEQYF
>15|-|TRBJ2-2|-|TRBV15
CATSRGGGPGGELFF
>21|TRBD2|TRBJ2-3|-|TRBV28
CASSFPFPGTSGITSTDTQYF
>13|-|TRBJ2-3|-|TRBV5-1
CASSLGPTDTQYF
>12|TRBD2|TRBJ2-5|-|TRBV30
CAWTPSGETQYF
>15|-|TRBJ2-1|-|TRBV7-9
CASSLMRGEFNEQFF
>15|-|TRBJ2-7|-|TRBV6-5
CASSYSSGRGYEQYF
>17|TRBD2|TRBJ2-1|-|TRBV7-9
CASSTPTSGRAYNEQFF
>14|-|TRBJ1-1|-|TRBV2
CASSEGQLNTEAFF
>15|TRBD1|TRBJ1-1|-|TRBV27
CASSFSGTGDTEAFF
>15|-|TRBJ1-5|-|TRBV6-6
CASRDLQGGNQPQHF
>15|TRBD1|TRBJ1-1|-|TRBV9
CASSPRGTGDTEAFF
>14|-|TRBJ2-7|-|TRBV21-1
CASSPPESAYEQYF
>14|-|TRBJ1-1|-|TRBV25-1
CASRGTGLDTEAFF
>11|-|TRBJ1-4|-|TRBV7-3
CASSPGHSPFF
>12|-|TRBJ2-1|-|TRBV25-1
CASSAWLGEQFF
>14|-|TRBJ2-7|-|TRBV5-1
CASSYAGRSYEQYF
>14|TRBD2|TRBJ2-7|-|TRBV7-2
CASSSIAGVYEQYF
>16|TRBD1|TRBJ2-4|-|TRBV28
CASSLGTGVYKTIQYF
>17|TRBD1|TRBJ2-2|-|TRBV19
CASSRSRDRGATGELFF
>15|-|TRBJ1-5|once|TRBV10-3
CAISEGFGDGQPQHF
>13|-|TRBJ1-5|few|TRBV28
CASTVGGGQPQHF
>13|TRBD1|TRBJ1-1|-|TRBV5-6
CASIKQGVTEAFF
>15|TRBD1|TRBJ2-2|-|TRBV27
CASSQRTGYTGELFF
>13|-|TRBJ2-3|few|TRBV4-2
CASRGPPTDTQYF
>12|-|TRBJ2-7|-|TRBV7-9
CASSLIGNEQYF
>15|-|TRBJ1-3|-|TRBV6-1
CASSGDASSGNTIYF
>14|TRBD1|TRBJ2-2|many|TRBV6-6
CASSLRQGTGELFF
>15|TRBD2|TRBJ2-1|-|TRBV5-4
CASSSSGSSYNEQFF
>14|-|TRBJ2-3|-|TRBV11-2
CASSSTTSTDTQYF
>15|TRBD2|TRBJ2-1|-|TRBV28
CASSLGGSSYNEQFF
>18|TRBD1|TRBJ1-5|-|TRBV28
CASSLPGQGGYSNQPQHF
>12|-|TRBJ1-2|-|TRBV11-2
CASSQEGSGYTF
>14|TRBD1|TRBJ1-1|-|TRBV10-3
CAISAGTVNTKAFF